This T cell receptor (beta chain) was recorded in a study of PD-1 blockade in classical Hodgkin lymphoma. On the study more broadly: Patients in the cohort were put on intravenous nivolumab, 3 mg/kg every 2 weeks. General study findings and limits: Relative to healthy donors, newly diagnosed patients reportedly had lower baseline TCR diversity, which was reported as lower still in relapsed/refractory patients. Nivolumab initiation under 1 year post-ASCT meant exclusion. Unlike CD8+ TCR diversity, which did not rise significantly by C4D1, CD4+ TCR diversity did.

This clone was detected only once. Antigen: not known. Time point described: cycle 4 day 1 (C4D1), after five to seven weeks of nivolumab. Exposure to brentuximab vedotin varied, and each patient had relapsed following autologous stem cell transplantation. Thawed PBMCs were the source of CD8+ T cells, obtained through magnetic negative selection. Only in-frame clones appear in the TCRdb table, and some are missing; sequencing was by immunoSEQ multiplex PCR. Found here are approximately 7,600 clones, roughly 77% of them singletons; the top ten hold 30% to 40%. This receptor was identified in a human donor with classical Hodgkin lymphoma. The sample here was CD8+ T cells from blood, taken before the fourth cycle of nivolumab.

In DNA, the CDR3 is TGTGCCAGCAGCGTAGAGAGCGACAGGGGTCACACCGGGGAGCTGTTTTTT. It translates to CASSVESDRGHTGELFF. The rearrangement links TRBV9 to TRBJ2-2; 8 bases align to TRBD1. This CDR3 has 17 amino acids. Germline values: CDR1 SGDLS, CDR2 YYNGEE. V lost 0 bases, J lost 3 bases, and 7 bases stayed unmatched.